The clone carrying this T cell receptor (beta chain) was found a few times. Its target is not known. The sample originates from a study of T cell repertoires in cytomegalovirus infection. TCRdb redid the calling of the reads with MiXCR, one entry per CDR3 protein. Seen here are 370,000 or so distinct CDR3 sequences, nearly 35% observed once, and the top ten hold approximately 13%. Germline V gives CDR1 ENHRY, CDR2 SYGVKD. This CDR3 has 17 amino acids. The V and J ends lost 6 bases and 7 bases respectively, with 25 bases between them. The chain employs TRBV10-3 and TRBJ2-1; D ambiguous. The source material was cultured PBMCs, sampled from culture after CMV antigen stimulation. This TCR derives from a human donor in good health (CMV status not recorded). Some clones in this sample may be carry-over from other donors' samples. CDR3 bases: TGTGCCATCAGAACCAACCCTTTTGGAGTTGTGGGGAATGAGCAGTTCTTC. Amino acids: CAIRTNPFGVVGNEQFF.